Each of the 11 T cell receptor beta chains below was sequenced from the same sample in a study of response to subunit inactivated influenza vaccine. Via MiXCR, TCRdb re-called the RT-PCR reads, giving one row per CDR3 protein. The sample includes approximately 730,000 distinct CDR3 sequences, approximately 14% of them seen just once. The starting material was PBMCs from blood, obtained roughly 2 weeks before vaccination. The origin of the receptors is a man aged 50-59 years who received an inactivated influenza vaccine.

This chain joins TRBV28 and TRBJ1-1, with 8 positions matching TRBD1. The J segment lost 7 bases and the V segment lost 6 bases, leaving 13 bases of the junction unmatched. Germline V lookup: CDR1 MDHEN, CDR2 SYDVKM. This CDR3 has 15 residues. The CDR3, as DNA: TGTGCCAGCAGGCCACAGGGGGTAGACTCGAATGAAGCTTTCTTT. It specifies CASRPQGVDSNEAFF.

The chain employs TRBV3-1 and TRBJ1-6, with TRBD1 identical over 9 bases. V lost 5 bases and J lost 14; bases outside the gene matches: 10. The germline V gene has CDR1 LGHDT and CDR2 YNNKEL (reference sequence). The CDR3 runs to 14 residues. DNA of the CDR3: TGTGCCAGCAGCGGACGGACAGGGGATGATTCCCTCCACTTT. Translating it yields CASSGRTGDDSLHF.

The chain couples TRBV15 to TRBJ2-3; no clear D. CDR3 length: 12 amino acids. V gave up 1 base and J gave up 4 bases, with 3 bases separating them. The germline V gene encodes CDR1 LNHNV and CDR2 YYDKDF (reference sequence). CDR3 loop: CATSRVADTQYF. The CDR3 DNA reads as TGTGCCACCAGCAGAGTGGCAGATACGCAGTATTTT.

This clonotype came up many times. This chain links TRBV12-3 or TRBV12-4 with TRBJ1-1; TRBD1 matches 7 bases. Unmatched junction bases numbered 3, after V lost 7 bases and J lost 1 base. The CDR3 is made up of 13 amino acids. The CDR3 loop is CASTPGGNTEAFF. CDR3 sequence (DNA): TGTGCCAGCACCCCAGGGGGGAACACTGAAGCTTTCTTT.

The V call is TRBV28, the J call TRBJ2-7; perhaps TRBD2 as D (6 bases). V lost 1 base to trimming and J lost 2 bases, with 12 bases between them. The length of the CDR3 is 15 residues. The germline V gene encodes CDR1 MDHEN and CDR2 SYDVKM. CDR3 DNA sequence: TGTGCCAGCAGTTTATTCCGGGAGACCCCCTACGAGCAGTACTTC. It yields the protein CASSLFRETPYEQYF. The full variable domain, completed using reference TRBV28 and TRBJ2-7, is DVKVTQSSRYLVKRTGEKVFLECVQDMDHENMFWYRQDPGLGLRLIYFSYDVKMKEKGDIPEGYSVSREKKERFSLILESASTNQTSMYLCASSLFRETPYEQYFGPGTRLTVT.

There are a few counts of this clonotype. The chain links TRBV11-2 to TRBJ2-3; TRBD2 aligns across 8 bases. The CDR3 spans 15 residues. With V trimmed by 5 bases and J by 1 base, 5 bases remained unmatched. Per the germline V gene, CDR1 is SGHAT and CDR2 is FQNNGV. CDR3 DNA: TGTGCCAGCAGCACCTTAGCGGGACGCACAGATACGCAGTATTTT. It encodes CASSTLAGRTDTQYF.

There are a few counts of this clonotype. The chain employs TRBV7-2 and TRBJ2-7, with 8 bases lining up with TRBD2. CDR3 length equals 14 residues. The V segment lost 5 bases and the J segment 3 bases; nucleotides outside the gene matches: 6. From germline, CDR1 is SGHTA and CDR2 FQGNSA. DNA for the CDR3: TGTGCCAGCAGCCCTCCGGGGGGGGGCTACGAGCAGTACTTC. It codes for CASSPPGGGYEQYF.

This clonotype occurred a few times. The chain couples TRBV30 to TRBJ2-3; the D call may be TRBD1 or TRBD2 (5 bases each). V lost 4 bases, J lost 5 bases, and 10 bases lay in between. This CDR3 contains 12 residues. Germline CDR1 reads GTSNPN; CDR2 reads SVGIG (reference sequence). In nucleotides, the CDR3 is TGTGCCTGGACAGGGACGGGAGATACGCAGTATTTT. Amino acid sequence: CAWTGTGDTQYF. Drawing the rest from reference TRBV30 and TRBJ2-3, the complete variable domain is SQTIHQWPATLVQPVGSPLSLECTVEGTSNPNLYWYRQAAGRGLQLLFYSVGIGQISSEVPQNLSASRPQDRQFILSSKKLLLSDSGFYLCAWTGTGDTQYFGPGTRLTVL.

This clonotype turned up a few times. The chain uses TRBV4-3 and TRBJ2-7; D is ambiguous. Germline V gene sequence: CDR1 LGHNA, CDR2 YSLEER. V lost 3 bases, J lost 0 bases, and 9 bases lay in between. The CDR3 is 14 amino acids. The chain's CDR3 is CASSHVDNSYEQYF. CDR3 sequence (DNA): TGCGCCAGCAGCCATGTTGACAACTCCTACGAGCAGTACTTC.

This clonotype was found a few times. V gene TRBV20-1 combines with J gene TRBJ2-1; 9 bases fit TRBD2. V lost 0 bases to trimming and J lost 4 bases; unmatched junction nucleotides: 7. Per the germline V gene, CDR1 is DFQATT and CDR2 is SNEGSKA (reference sequence). The CDR3 runs 16 residues. Here the CDR3 reads CSARDWLAGTYNEQFF. The CDR3, as DNA: TGCAGTGCTAGAGATTGGCTAGCGGGGACATACAATGAGCAGTTCTTC.

In this sample, this clonotype turned up a few times. The chain employs TRBV5-6 and TRBJ2-5; D is unclear. With 2 bases removed from V and 4 bases from J, the gap between germline ends came to 12 bases. The germline gives CDR1 SGHDT, CDR2 YYEEEE. The CDR3 extends over 14 amino acids. The CDR3 DNA sequence: TGTGCCAGCAGCTTAGGGTCTTTGGGAGAGACCCAGTACTTC. Its translation: CASSLGSLGETQYF.